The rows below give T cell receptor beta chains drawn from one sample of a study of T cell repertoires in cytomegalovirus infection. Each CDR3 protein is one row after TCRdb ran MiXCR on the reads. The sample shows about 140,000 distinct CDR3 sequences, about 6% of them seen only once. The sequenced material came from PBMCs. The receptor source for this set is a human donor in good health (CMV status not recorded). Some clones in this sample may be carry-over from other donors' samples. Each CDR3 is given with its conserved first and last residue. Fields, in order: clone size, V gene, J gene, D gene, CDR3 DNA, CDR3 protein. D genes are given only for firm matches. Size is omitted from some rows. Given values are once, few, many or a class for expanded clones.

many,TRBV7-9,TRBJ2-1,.,TGTGCCAGCAGCTTAGCAGCGACGGGCGAGCAGTTCTTC,CASSLAATGEQFF
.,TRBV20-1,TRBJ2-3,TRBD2,TGCAGTGCTGGGACTAGCGGTCACACAGATACGCAGTATTTT,CSAGTSGHTDTQYF
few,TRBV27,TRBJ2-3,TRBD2,TGTGCCAGCAGTCAACTAGCGGGGGGCTTTGATAACACAGATACGCAGTATTTT,CASSQLAGGFDNTDTQYF
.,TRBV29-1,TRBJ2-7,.,TGCAGCGCCCGACGGGACCCAAGCTCCTACGAGCAGTACTTC,CSARRDPSSYEQYF
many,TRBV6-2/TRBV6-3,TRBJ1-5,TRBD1,TGTGCCAGCAGTCCCATGGGACAGGGTAATCAGCCCCAGCATTTT,CASSPMGQGNQPQHF
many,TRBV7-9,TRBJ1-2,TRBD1,TGTGCCAGCAGCCGGGACAGGGAGACTGGCTACACCTTC,CASSRDRETGYTF
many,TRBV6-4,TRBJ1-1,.,TGTGCCAGCAGTGAGTCATTGGCGGAAAACACTGAAGCTTTCTTT,CASSESLAENTEAFF
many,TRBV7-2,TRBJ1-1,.,TGTGCCAGCAGGCCCGGTCCGGAGGGCCGGACTGAAGCTTTCTTT,CASRPGPEGRTEAFF
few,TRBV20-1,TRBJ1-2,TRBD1,TGCAGTGCCCAACAGGGGGCCTATGGCTACACCTTC,CSAQQGAYGYTF
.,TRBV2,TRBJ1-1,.,TGTGCCAGCAGTCCTGCGGGGGGACCTTTCTTT,CASSPAGGPFF
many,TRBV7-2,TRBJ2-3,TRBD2,TGTGCCAGCAGATTGAGCGGGGGTTACACAGATACGCAGTATTTT,CASRLSGGYTDTQYF
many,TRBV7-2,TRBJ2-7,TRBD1,TGTGCCAGCAGCTCAAGGACAGGGTCGGCCGAGCAGTACTTC,CASSSRTGSAEQYF
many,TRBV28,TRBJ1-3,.,TGTGCCAGCTTCCCTGCGGGAGTGTCTGGAAACACCATATATTTT,CASFPAGVSGNTIYF
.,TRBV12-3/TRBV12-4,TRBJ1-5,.,TGTGCCAGCAGTTTCAGGGACGGGGGGTCCCAGCATTTT,CASSFRDGGSQHF
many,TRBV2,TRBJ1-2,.,TGTGCCAGCAGTGCACGAAATTATGGGGGCTACACCTTC,CASSARNYGGYTF
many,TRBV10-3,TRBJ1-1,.,TGTGCCATCAGTGTTACCCTCAAGGTCACTGAAGCTTTCTTT,CAISVTLKVTEAFF
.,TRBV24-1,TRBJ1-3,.,TGTGCCACCAGTGACAGCTCCTCTGGAAACACCATATATTTT,CATSDSSSGNTIYF
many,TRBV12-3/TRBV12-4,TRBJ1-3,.,TGTGCCAGCACCCTAGGGGGGGCTCCGTCTGGAAACACCATATATTTT,CASTLGGAPSGNTIYF
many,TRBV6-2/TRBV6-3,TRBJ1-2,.,TGTGCCAGCAGTTACTCAGCGGCAGGGAGGAAAGATGGCTACACCTTC,CASSYSAAGRKDGYTF
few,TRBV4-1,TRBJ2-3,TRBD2,TGCGCCAGCAGCCAAGCTTTGGCGGGGGGCACAGATACGCAGTATTTT,CASSQALAGGTDTQYF
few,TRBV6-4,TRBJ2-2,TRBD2,TGTGCCAGCAGACCTAGCGGGGGGTCGAACACCGGGGAGCTGTTTTTT,CASRPSGGSNTGELFF
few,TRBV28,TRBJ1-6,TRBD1,TGTGCCAGCAGTTCGATCGCGACAGGGACTTCGAATTCACCCCTCCACTTT,CASSSIATGTSNSPLHF
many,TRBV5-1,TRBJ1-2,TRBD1,TGCGCCAGCAGCTTGACTATTCCGGGACAGGAAGGGATATTTGGTGGCTACACCTTC,CASSLTIPGQEGIFGGYTF
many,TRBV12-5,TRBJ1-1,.,TGTGCTAGTGGTTTGGCAGGGAGGAGCACTGAAGCTTTCTTT,CASGLAGRSTEAFF
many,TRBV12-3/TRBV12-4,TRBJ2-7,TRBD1,TGTGCCAGCAGTTTCGGGCAGGGGGAGAGCGAGCAGTACTTC,CASSFGQGESEQYF
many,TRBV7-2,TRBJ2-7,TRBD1,TGTGCCAGCAGCTTACGACAGGGAACCTACGAGCAGTACTTC,CASSLRQGTYEQYF
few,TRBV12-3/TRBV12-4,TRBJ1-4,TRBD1,TGTGCCAGCAGTTCCAGGACAGGATCCTTGGAAAAACTGTTTTTT,CASSSRTGSLEKLFF
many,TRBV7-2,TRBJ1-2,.,TGTGCCAGCAGCTCAGGGTCGTGGGCTGGTGGCTACACCTTC,CASSSGSWAGGYTF
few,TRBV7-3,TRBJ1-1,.,TGTGCCAGCAGCCCGAAGCTGGGCACTGAAGCTTTCTTT,CASSPKLGTEAFF
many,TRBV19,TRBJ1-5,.,TGTGCCAGTAGTATTAAGAGGAGCAATCAGCCCCAGCATTTT,CASSIKRSNQPQHF
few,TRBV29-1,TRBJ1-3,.,TGCAGCGTTGAACAGTATAGTTCCATCTCTGGAAACACCATATATTTT,CSVEQYSSISGNTIYF
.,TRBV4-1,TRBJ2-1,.,TGCGCCAGCAGCCAAGGGGGTAGTAGCTATGAGCAGTTCTTC,CASSQGGSSYEQFF
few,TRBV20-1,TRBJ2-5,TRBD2,TGCAGTGCTCCCGTTAGCGGGGAGACCCAGTACTTC,CSAPVSGETQYF
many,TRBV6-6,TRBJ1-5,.,TGTGCCAGCAGTTACTCGAGGCAGGGAGGATATAGCAATCAGCCCCAGCATTTT,CASSYSRQGGYSNQPQHF
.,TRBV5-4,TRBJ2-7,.,TGTGCCAGCAGCTTTTCCGGGACCCGAGGCGAGCAGTACTTC,CASSFSGTRGEQYF
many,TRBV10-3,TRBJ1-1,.,TGTGCCATCAGTGAGGGCCCGAACACTGAAGCTTTCTTT,CAISEGPNTEAFF
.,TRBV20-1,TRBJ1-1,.,TGCAGTGCTAGAGATCGAAAGTACACGGTGAACACTGAAGCTTTCTTT,CSARDRKYTVNTEAFF
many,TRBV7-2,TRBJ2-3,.,TGTGCCAGCAGCTTAGGCCGCAGCACAGATACGCAGTATTTT,CASSLGRSTDTQYF
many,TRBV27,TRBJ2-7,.,TGTGCCAGCAGTGCCTCCGGGGCAAGAAAGTACTTC,CASSASGARKYF
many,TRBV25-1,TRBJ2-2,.,TGTGCCAGCAGTGTCAGGGAAACCGGGGAGCTGTTTTTT,CASSVRETGELFF
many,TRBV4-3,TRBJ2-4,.,TGCGCCAGCAGCCAAGATCTCAGGACCGTAGCCAAAAACATTCAGTACTTC,CASSQDLRTVAKNIQYF
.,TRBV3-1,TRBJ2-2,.,TGTGCCAGCAGCCAAGAGAGGCCAGGGCTTGGCGGGGAGCTGTTTTTT,CASSQERPGLGGELFF